This entry concerns a single T cell receptor beta chain. From germline, CDR1 is LGHNA and CDR2 YSLEER. Trimming shortened V by 0 bases and J by 6 bases, and 6 bases separated the two germline ends. The CDR3 contains 13 residues. The sample is drawn from a study of preoperative IRX-2 immunotherapy in early breast cancer. Sample treatment: preoperative locoregional IRX-2 cytokine immunotherapy. This phase Ib study tested locoregional IRX-2 cytokine immunotherapy given before surgery. The protocol was immunoSEQ multiplex PCR, while the TCRdb copy is restricted to in-frame clones and leaves out a portion. Altogether approximately 34,000 clones are present, 90% to 95% being singletons, with the ten largest covering under 8%.

V usage is TRBV4-3 and J usage is TRBJ2-1, with D unresolved. This TCR was recovered from a human donor with breast cancer. The sample here was taken from a patient treated with IRX-2 immunotherapy. The CDR3 sequence: CASSQDLANEQFF. The CDR3 DNA follows: TGCGCCAGCAGCCAAGATTTAGCCAATGAGCAGTTCTTC.